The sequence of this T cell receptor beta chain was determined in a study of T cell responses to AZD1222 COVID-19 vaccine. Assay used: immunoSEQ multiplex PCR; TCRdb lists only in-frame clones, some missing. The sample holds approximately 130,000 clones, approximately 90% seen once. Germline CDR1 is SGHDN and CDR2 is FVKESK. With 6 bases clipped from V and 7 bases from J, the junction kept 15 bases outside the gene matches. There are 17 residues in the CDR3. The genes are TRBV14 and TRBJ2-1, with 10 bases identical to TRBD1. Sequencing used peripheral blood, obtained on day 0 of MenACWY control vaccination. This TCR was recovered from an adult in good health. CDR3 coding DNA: TGTGCCAGCAGTCTTCCTGGAGCGGGACAGGGGTTGAATGAGCAGTTCTTC. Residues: CASSLPGAGQGLNEQFF.